This entry lists 2 T cell receptor beta chains sequenced from one sample in a study of blood T cell repertoires in COVID-19. Data came from immunoSEQ multiplex PCR; TCRdb stores just in-frame clones and leaves some out. Among about 460,000 clones listed, approximately 86% were seen once. Sequencing was carried out using PBMCs or T cells enriched from blood (not recorded which). The origin of the receptors is a woman aged 55-75 years who had recovered from COVID-19.

J is TRBJ1-1 and V is TRBV21-1; the table assigns TRBD1, which was not confirmed against the DNA. TRBV21-1 is designated a pseudogene. The CDR3 is 14 residues long. This CDR3 is CASSKRQENTEAFF. The CDR3 DNA is TGTGCCAGCAGCAAACGGCAGGAGAACACTGAAGCTTTCTTT.

CDR3 amino acids: CASSRGGISTDTQYF. CDR3 bases: TGTGCCAGCAGCCGGGGCGGGATTAGCACAGATACGCAGTATTTT. This chain links TRBV2 with TRBJ2-3, with D perhaps TRBD2 (6 bases). Germline lookup yields CDR1 SNHLY and CDR2 FYNNEI. V was shortened by 6 bases and J by 0 bases, with 13 bases between the two germline ends. The CDR3 runs 15 residues.